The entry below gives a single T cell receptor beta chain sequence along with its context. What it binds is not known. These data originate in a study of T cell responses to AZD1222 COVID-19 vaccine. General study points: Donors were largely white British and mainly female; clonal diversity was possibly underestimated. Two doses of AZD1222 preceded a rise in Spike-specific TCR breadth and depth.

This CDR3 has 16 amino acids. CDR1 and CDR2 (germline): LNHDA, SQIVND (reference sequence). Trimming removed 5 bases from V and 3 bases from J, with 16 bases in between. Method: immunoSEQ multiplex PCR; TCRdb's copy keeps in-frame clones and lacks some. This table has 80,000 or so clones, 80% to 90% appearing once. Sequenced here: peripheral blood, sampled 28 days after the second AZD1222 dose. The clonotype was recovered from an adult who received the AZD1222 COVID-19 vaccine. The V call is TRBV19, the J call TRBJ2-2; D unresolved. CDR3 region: CASSSASSIYTGELFF. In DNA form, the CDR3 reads TGTGCCAGTAGTTCCGCATCGTCCATCTACACCGGGGAGCTGTTTTTT.